Listed here are 7 T cell receptor beta chains from one sample, sequenced in a study of CD8 T cells in ankylosing spondylitis. MiXCR, run by TCRdb on the 5' RACE reads, gives a single entry per CDR3 protein. The sample lists 150,000 to 200,000 distinct CDR3 sequences; 11% were seen once. Input material: blood, either unsorted or a sorted T cell fraction (not recorded which). The receptors here all came from a male donor with ankylosing spondylitis or in good health (not recorded which).

In its sample, this clonotype was seen many times. The genes are TRBV25-1 and TRBJ2-2; D not resolved. V was cut by 2 bases and J by 1 base, with 5 bases left in between. CDR3 length: 14 residues. Looked up from germline, CDR1 is MGHDK and CDR2 is SYGVNS. This chain's CDR3 is CASSERLNTGELFF. The CDR3 DNA reads TGTGCCAGCAGTGAACGATTGAACACCGGGGAGCTGTTTTTT.

The J gene is TRBJ1-6, the V gene TRBV14; the match to TRBD1 covers 8 bases. V was pared by 2 bases and J by 2 bases, with 8 bases of the junction left unmatched. Germline CDR1 reads SGHDN; CDR2 reads FVKESK. The CDR3 spans 18 residues. The CDR3 region is CASSQPGQGGTYNSPLHF. In DNA form, the CDR3 reads TGTGCCAGCAGCCAACCCGGACAGGGAGGGACCTATAATTCACCCCTCCACTTT.

This clonotype was counted at least ten times. This chain joins TRBV20-1 and TRBJ1-1; unclear D gene. CDR1 and CDR2 from the germline V gene are DFQATT and SNEGSKA (reference sequence). The germline V and J ends were trimmed by 2 bases and 7 bases, with 17 bases remaining between them. CDR3 length: 14 residues. This chain's CDR3 is CSARYLPGLLEAFF. The CDR3 DNA reads as TGCAGTGCTAGATACCTCCCCGGGCTCCTTGAAGCTTTCTTT.

The gene calls are TRBV3-1 and TRBJ1-1, with 7 bases fitting TRBD1. The length of the CDR3 is 16 residues. Germline V gives CDR1 LGHDT, CDR2 YNNKEL (reference sequence). The ends lost 7 bases at V and 1 base at J; junction bases unmatched: 12. The CDR3 DNA is TGTGCCAGCACATGGGTAACAGGGGACTCGAACACTGAAGCTTTCTTT. Translation gives CASTWVTGDSNTEAFF.

Ten or more counts support this clonotype. CDR3 bases: TGTGCCAGCAGTGAATCAGGGCGCTCTGGAAACACCATATATTTT. Its protein product is CASSESGRSGNTIYF. The chain joins TRBV6-1 to TRBJ1-3, with D perhaps matching TRBD1 (5 bases). Trimming took 2 bases from V and 0 from J, leaving 8 bases between them. The CDR3 runs to 15 residues. CDR1 MNHNS and CDR2 SASEGT come from the germline V gene.

This clonotype showed up many times. The chain is built from TRBV7-7 and TRBJ2-1, with D tentatively TRBD2 (7 bases). Trimming cost V 0 bases and J 5 bases, with 11 bases left between them. Germline-derived CDR1 and CDR2 are SSHAT and FNYEAQ (reference sequence). CDR3 length: 15 amino acids. The CDR3 reads CASSLAAGANNEQFF. CDR3 coding DNA: TGTGCCAGCAGCTTAGCGGCGGGGGCCAACAATGAGCAGTTCTTC.

The chain recombines TRBV9 with TRBJ2-2, with 9 bases fitting TRBD2. V shed 0 bases and J 2 bases; nucleotides not matched to a gene: 2. CDR1 and CDR2 from the germline V gene are SGDLS and YYNGEE. This CDR3 spans 16 amino acids. Here the CDR3 DNA reads TGTGCCAGCAGCGTAGGACTAGCGGATAACACCGGGGAGCTGTTTTTT. As protein: CASSVGLADNTGELFF.